The 15 T cell receptor beta chains below all came from one sample that was sequenced in a study of cytomegalovirus exposure and HLA in healthy donors. The data were produced by immunoSEQ multiplex PCR, yet TCRdb's version contains in-frame clones alone and is incomplete. The sample includes 100,000 to 150,000 clones, approximately 95% seen only once; the top ten take about 1.8%. Sequenced sample: PBMCs. These TCRs come from a man between 18 and 29 years old in good health and CMV-seronegative.

This clone was recorded once. This chain uses TRBV28 with TRBJ1-5; D ambiguous. V was trimmed by 10 bases and J by 2 bases, leaving 15 bases between them. The germline V gene encodes CDR1 MDHEN and CDR2 SYDVKM. The CDR3 spans 14 residues. CDR3: CATSPGWGNQPQHF. The CDR3 coding sequence is TGTGCCACCTCACCGGGATGGGGCAATCAGCCCCAGCATTTT.

The rearrangement joins TRBV9 to TRBJ1-2; 11 nucleotides line up with TRBD1. The ends lost 4 bases at V and 7 bases at J; junction bases unmatched: 9. This CDR3 comprises 15 residues. From germline, CDR1 is SGDLS and CDR2 YYNGEE. In DNA form, the CDR3 reads TGTGCCAGCAGCCCTCGGACAGGGGGCGATTCTGGCTACACCTTC. It encodes CASSPRTGGDSGYTF.

The genes are TRBV5-1 and TRBJ2-3; tentative D call: TRBD1 (5 bases). CDR3 length: 16 amino acids. V lost 0 bases and J 1 base, leaving 12 bases between the germline ends. Germline CDR1 is SGHRS and CDR2 is YFSETQ. The CDR3 loop reads CASSLDGRVGTDTQYF. The CDR3 DNA reads TGCGCCAGCAGCTTGGATGGCAGGGTCGGCACAGATACGCAGTATTTT.

The chain is built from TRBV11-3 and TRBJ2-1, with 12 positions matching TRBD1. With 4 bases clipped from V and 6 bases from J, the junction kept 7 bases outside the gene matches. The CDR3 length is 16 residues. Per germline, CDR1 SGHNT and CDR2 YENEEA. CDR3 protein: CASSSRGQGAFNEQFF. DNA of the CDR3: TGTGCCAGCAGCTCCCGGGGACAGGGGGCTTTCAATGAGCAGTTCTTC. Drawing the rest from reference TRBV11-3 and TRBJ2-1, the complete variable domain is EAGVVQSPRYKIIEKKQPVAFWCNPISGHNTLYWYLQNLGQGPELLIRYENEEAVDDSQLPKDRFSAERLKGVDSTLKIQPAELGDSAVYLCASSSRGQGAFNEQFFGPGTRLTVL.

The chain uses TRBV7-3 and TRBJ2-1; a possible D gene is TRBD2 (6 bases). The V end was cut by 7 bases, the J end by 5 bases, with 18 bases between. Germline CDR1 SGHTA, CDR2 FQGTGA. The CDR3 contains 15 residues. CDR3 sequence (DNA): TGTGCCAGCAAATTGGGACGCGGGGATCACAATGAGCAGTTCTTC. This gives the protein CASKLGRGDHNEQFF.

The chain couples TRBV2 to TRBJ2-7, with D possibly being TRBD1 (6 bases). This CDR3 is built from 14 residues. Germline assignment: CDR1 SNHLY and CDR2 FYNNEI. V was cut by 4 bases and J by 0 bases, with 10 bases left in between. This chain's CDR3 is CASSGDTYSYEQYF. The CDR3 nucleotides are TGTGCCAGCAGTGGGGACACCTACTCCTACGAGCAGTACTTC.

Regarding this clone: The same CDR3 also results from other DNA sequences found in this sample. The CDR3 sequence: CASSLRGNTEAFF. CDR3 nucleotides: TGTGCCAGCAGTTTGAGAGGCAACACTGAAGCTTTCTTT. The V and J genes are TRBV28 and TRBJ1-1, with unresolved D. V was clipped by 3 bases and J by 2 bases, with 7 bases between them. The CDR3 extends over 13 amino acids. Germline CDR1 and CDR2: MDHEN and SYDVKM.

The chain has TRBV19 and TRBJ1-5, with 10 bases fitting TRBD1. The CDR3 extends over 13 amino acids. The ends lost 8 bases at V and 7 bases at J; junction bases unmatched: 5. CDR1 is LNHDA and CDR2 is SQIVND in the germline V gene (reference sequence). This CDR3 is CASGGDRGQPQHF. The CDR3 coding sequence is TGTGCCAGTGGTGGGGACAGGGGACAGCCCCAGCATTTT.

CDR3 DNA sequence: TGTGCCAGCAGCGATAGCGGCAGCCTCGGGGAGACCCAGTACTTC. Protein sequence: CASSDSGSLGETQYF. The gene calls are TRBV9 and TRBJ2-5; weak D call: TRBD2 (6 bases). This CDR3 is 15 amino acids long. Germline V gene data show CDR1 as SGDLS and CDR2 as YYNGEE. The V end lost 3 bases, the J end lost 5 bases, and 17 bases lay between the germline ends.

Note on this clone: Other DNA sequences in this sample translate to the same CDR3. V is TRBV7-9 and J is TRBJ2-7; 9 bases agree with TRBD2. The trim removed 5 bases at V and 0 bases at J, leaving 2 bases unmatched. This CDR3 has 14 amino acids. Germline CDR1 and CDR2: SEHNR and FQNEAQ (reference sequence). CDR3 nucleotides: TGTGCCAGCAGCCCTAGCGGGGCCTCCTACGAGCAGTACTTC. This translates into CASSPSGASYEQYF.

This chain joins TRBV28 and TRBJ2-3, with 7 bases aligning to TRBD2. The CDR3 sequence is 17 residues long. The germline gives CDR1 MDHEN, CDR2 SYDVKM. Unmatched junction bases numbered 12, after V lost 6 bases and J lost 0 bases. The CDR3 nucleotides are TGTGCCAGCAGCCATTGGCAACTAGCGCCGAGCACAGATACGCAGTATTTT. Translating gives CASSHWQLAPSTDTQYF.

The chain uses TRBV7-8 and TRBJ2-3; no reliable D call. CDR3 length: 12 amino acids. Trimming shortened V by 3 bases and J by 4 bases, and 5 bases separated the two germline ends. CDR1 and CDR2 (germline): SGHVS, FQNEAQ. The CDR3 is CASSFGADTQYF. The CDR3 DNA sequence: TGTGCCAGCAGCTTCGGTGCAGATACGCAGTATTTT.

This rearrangement joins TRBV11-1 to TRBJ2-7; 7 bases align to TRBD1. Trimming removed 5 bases from V and 2 bases from J; junction bases left unmatched: 6. Germline loops: CDR1 SGHAT, CDR2 FQDESV (reference sequence). The CDR3 spans 14 residues. CDR3 DNA sequence: TGTGCCAGCAGCGCCTTTACAGGGGCCTACGAGCAGTACTTC. Translation gives CASSAFTGAYEQYF.

This clone was observed once. The chain uses TRBV25-1 and TRBJ1-1, with 8 positions matching TRBD1. With V trimmed by 5 bases and J by 1 base, 9 bases remained unmatched. The CDR3 is made up of 16 amino acids. Germline V gene lookup returns CDR1 MGHDK and CDR2 SYGVNS. CDR3 in amino acids: CASSRRTGISNTEAFF. As DNA, the CDR3 is TGTGCCAGCAGTCGAAGGACAGGGATATCGAACACTGAAGCTTTCTTT.

Details on this clone: Other nucleotide sequences from this sample produce the same CDR3. The V gene is TRBV29-1, the J gene TRBJ1-1; D ambiguous. The CDR3 covers 12 residues. CDR1 and CDR2 from the germline V gene are SQVTM and ANQGSEA. The V and J ends lost 1 base and 4 bases respectively, with 7 bases between them. CDR3: CSVEGGGTEAFF. The CDR3 nucleotides read TGCAGCGTTGAAGGAGGAGGCACTGAAGCTTTCTTT.